A single sample gave rise to the 17 T cell receptor beta chains below, sequenced in a study of T-cell reconstitution after alpha-beta-depleted transplantation in children. Construction of the TCRbeta library involved unique molecular identifiers. TCRdb processed the PCR reads anew with MiXCR; each CDR3 protein has one entry. The data show 600,000 to 800,000 distinct CDR3 sequences, around 14% seen once. Sequences were derived from PBMCs, sampled before TCRalphabeta/CD19-depleted stem cell transplant. All receptors derive from a girl aged 2 to 10 with congenital amegakaryocytic thrombocytopenia, due to receive a stem cell transplant.

The table lists this clonotype with a few counts. The chain employs TRBV5-1 and TRBJ2-1; TRBD2 matches at 13 bases. The germline V gene has CDR1 SGHRS and CDR2 YFSETQ. The junction had 7 bases not matched to a gene; V was cut back by 0 bases and J by 4 bases. CDR3 length equals 18 residues. DNA for the CDR3: TGCGCCAGCAGCTTGGGTGGGACTAGCGGGACTCGATACAATGAGCAGTTCTTC. As protein: CASSLGGTSGTRYNEQFF.

The sample holds many counts of this clonotype. The chain has TRBV6-1 and TRBJ2-7; D not resolved. Germline V CDR1 and CDR2: MNHNS, SASEGT. The CDR3 length is 15 residues. V lost 1 base, J lost 3 bases, and 13 bases lay in between. The CDR3 coding sequence is TGTGCCAGCAGTGAAGGGCATACTGGCTACTACGAGCAGTACTTC. This codes for CASSEGHTGYYEQYF.

This clonotype appeared a single time. The chain recombines TRBV20-1 with TRBJ1-5; the D is unclear. The germline V and J ends were trimmed by 5 bases and 4 bases, with 15 bases remaining between them. Germline V lookup: CDR1 DFQATT, CDR2 SNEGSKA (reference sequence). This CDR3 has 14 amino acids. CDR3 amino acids: CSASSTGYNQPQHF. For the CDR3, the DNA is TGCAGTGCTTCTTCTACTGGTTATAATCAGCCCCAGCATTTT.

This clonotype has a handful of counts. The chain is built from TRBV5-1 and TRBJ2-3; 7 nucleotides agree with TRBD1. J was trimmed by 3 bases and V by 9 bases; bases with no gene match: 7. The germline V gene encodes CDR1 SGHRS and CDR2 YFSETQ. This CDR3 spans 13 amino acids. CDR3 sequence (DNA): TGCGCCACTACAGGGGTCGGGACAGATACGCAGTATTTT. Protein: CATTGVGTDTQYF.

This clonotype was seen a handful of times. The chain couples TRBV12-3 or TRBV12-4 to TRBJ2-5; D is ambiguous. Trimming removed 5 bases at V and 3 bases at J, with 13 bases between. This CDR3 comprises 14 residues. CDR3 sequence (DNA): TGTGCCAGCAGTCCCCGGCAGGTCGAAGAGACCCAGTACTTC. Translating gives CASSPRQVEETQYF.

Ten or more counts support this clonotype. The gene calls are TRBV12-3 or TRBV12-4 and TRBJ2-1; the match to TRBD1 covers 7 bases. J was trimmed by 3 bases and V by 5 bases; bases with no gene match: 7. This CDR3 region has 15 residues. This chain's CDR3 is CASSPRDSLYNEQFF. In DNA, the CDR3 is TGTGCCAGCAGTCCCCGGGACAGCCTCTACAATGAGCAGTTCTTC.

The chain recombines TRBV11-2 with TRBJ2-1; D tentatively fits TRBD1 or TRBD2 (5 bases each). Trimming stripped 0 bases from V and 12 bases from J, with 12 bases between. Germline V gives CDR1 SGHAT, CDR2 FQNNGV. The CDR3 runs 13 residues. This CDR3 reads CASSLEVWDRQFF. The DNA for the CDR3 is TGTGCCAGCAGCTTAGAAGTCTGGGACCGGCAGTTCTTC.

In its sample, this clonotype was seen many times. The chain carries TRBV27 and TRBJ2-7; possible D gene TRBD2, 6 bases. V was cut by 4 bases and J by 2 bases, with 12 bases left in between. The CDR3 runs to 14 residues. Germline V gene sequence: CDR1 MNHEY, CDR2 SMNVEV (reference sequence). The CDR3: CASSSAEGTYEQYF. CDR3 coding DNA: TGTGCCAGCAGTTCAGCGGAGGGAACCTACGAGCAGTACTTC.

This clonotype has a handful of counts. V usage is TRBV7-8 and J usage is TRBJ1-2; unclear D gene. Trimming shortened V by 1 base and J by 4 bases, and 13 bases separated the two germline ends. The CDR3 loop spans 15 amino acids. Germline assignment: CDR1 SGHVS and CDR2 FQNEAQ. The CDR3 loop reads CASSLEAGSSYGYTF. The CDR3 DNA follows: TGTGCCAGCAGCTTAGAGGCGGGGTCTAGCTATGGCTACACCTTC.

The chain combines TRBV5-1 with TRBJ2-1; D is unresolved. This CDR3 comprises 15 residues. Trimming took off 0 bases at V and 6 bases at J, with 13 bases between the two ends. The germline V gene encodes CDR1 SGHRS and CDR2 YFSETQ. CDR3 nucleotides: TGCGCCAGCAGCTTGGAGGGCGGTCGCCCCAATGAGCAGTTCTTC. It specifies CASSLEGGRPNEQFF.

This clonotype was seen at least ten times. The chain carries TRBV12-3 or TRBV12-4 and TRBJ2-4; D unclear. The CDR3 length is 18 residues. V gave up 5 bases and J gave up 5 bases, with 25 bases separating them. CDR3 coding DNA: TGTGCCAGCAGTGCCCCTTTCAGAGGAATACAAACTCAAAACATTCAGTACTTC. Protein: CASSAPFRGIQTQNIQYF.

This rearrangement joins TRBV5-1 to TRBJ2-5; 9 positions match TRBD2. Per germline, CDR1 SGHRS and CDR2 YFSETQ. V lost 0 bases and J lost 5; bases outside the gene matches: 5. The CDR3 is 15 amino acids. CDR3 sequence reads: CASSLGSGSGETQYF. CDR3 in DNA: TGCGCCAGCAGCTTGGGTAGCGGGAGCGGCGAGACCCAGTACTTC.

This clonotype was seen at least ten times. This sequence joins TRBV20-1 and TRBJ2-7; 10 positions agree with TRBD2. V was clipped by 0 bases and J by 4 bases; unmatched bases: 6. Germline CDR1 reads DFQATT; CDR2 reads SNEGSKA (reference sequence). There are 15 residues in the CDR3. CDR3 nucleotides: TGCAGTGCTAGAGATAGGGCTAGCGGGAGTTACGAGCAGTACTTC. Translation: CSARDRASGSYEQYF.

This clonotype was detected many times. The V call is TRBV20-1, the J call TRBJ2-5; the D call may be TRBD1 or TRBD2 (5 bases each). This CDR3 is 16 amino acids long. V shed 2 bases and J shed 9 bases, with 25 bases lying between them. In germline, CDR1 is DFQATT, CDR2 SNEGSKA (reference sequence). CDR3 bases: TGCAGTGCTAGAAGCGCCTCGTTGCTTCTTGGGGGAGCCCAGTACTTC. It codes for CSARSASLLLGGAQYF.

This clonotype has at least ten counts. The chain uses TRBV5-1 and TRBJ2-1; no firm D call. V lost 0 bases to trimming and J lost 2 bases, with 9 bases between them. Germline V gives CDR1 SGHRS, CDR2 YFSETQ. The CDR3 spans 15 residues. CDR3 bases: TGCGCCAGCAGCTTGGTACGGCGGACCTACAATGAGCAGTTCTTC. Translating gives CASSLVRRTYNEQFF.

The table lists this clonotype with many counts. The CDR3: CASSLGLAGAIDEQFF. The CDR3 coding sequence is TGCGCCAGCAGCTTGGGACTAGCGGGAGCTATAGATGAGCAGTTCTTC. V is TRBV5-1 and J is TRBJ2-1; 12 bases map to TRBD2. Trimming took 0 bases from V and 8 from J; bases not matched to a gene: 6. Germline CDR1 and CDR2: SGHRS and YFSETQ. The CDR3 is 16 residues long.

Comment on this clonotype: Just one base apart from a much larger clone, this may be a read error. This chain joins TRBV12-3 or TRBV12-4 and TRBJ2-2, with 8 bases that match TRBD2. The CDR3 is made up of 15 amino acids. J lost 4 bases, V lost 3 bases, and 4 bases had no gene match. CDR3 in DNA: TGTGCCAGCAGTTTTGTACTAGCGGCCACCGGGGAGCTGTTTTTT. Protein: CASSFVLAATGELFF.